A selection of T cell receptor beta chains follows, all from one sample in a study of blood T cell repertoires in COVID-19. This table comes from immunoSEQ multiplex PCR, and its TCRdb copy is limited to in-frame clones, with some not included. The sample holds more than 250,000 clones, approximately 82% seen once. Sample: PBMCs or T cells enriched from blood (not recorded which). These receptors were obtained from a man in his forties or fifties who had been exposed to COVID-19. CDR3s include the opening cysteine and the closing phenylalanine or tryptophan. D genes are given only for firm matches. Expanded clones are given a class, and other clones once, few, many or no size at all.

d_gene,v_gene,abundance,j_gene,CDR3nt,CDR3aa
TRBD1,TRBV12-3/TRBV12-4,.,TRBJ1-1,TGTGCCAGCAGTTTAGGTACAGGGGGGTACCACTTT,CASSLGTGGYHF
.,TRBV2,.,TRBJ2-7,TGTGCCAGCACTGAGCCTGACGGGTACGAGCAGTACTTC,CASTEPDGYEQYF
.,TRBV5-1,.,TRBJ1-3,TGCGCCAGCCGCCTTGAGATCTCTGGAAACACCATATATTTT,CASRLEISGNTIYF
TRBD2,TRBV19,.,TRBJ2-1,TGTGCCAGTAGTATAGCGGGAGGGGAATACAATGAGCAGTTCTTC,CASSIAGGEYNEQFF
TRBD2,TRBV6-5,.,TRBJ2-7,TGTGCCAGCATCGACCCGGGGGGAAACTACGAGCAGTACTTC,CASIDPGGNYEQYF
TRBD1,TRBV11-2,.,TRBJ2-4,TGTGCCAGCAGCTCCGCGACAGGGCAAAACATTCAGTACTTC,CASSSATGQNIQYF
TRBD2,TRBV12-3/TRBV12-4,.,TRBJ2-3,TGTGCCAGCAACTTAGCGGGAGTGAATACGCAGTATTTT,CASNLAGVNTQYF
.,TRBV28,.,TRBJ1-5,TGTGCCAGCAGCCCTCAGGGACAGCCCCAGCATTTT,CASSPQGQPQHF
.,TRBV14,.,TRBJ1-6,TGTGCCAGCAGCCAAGTGGTTGCGGCAGCACCCCTCCACTTT,CASSQVVAAAPLHF
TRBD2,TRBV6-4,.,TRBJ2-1,TGTGCCAGCAGTGACTCGTCTTTCGGACTAGCGGGCAATGAGCAGTTCTTC,CASSDSSFGLAGNEQFF
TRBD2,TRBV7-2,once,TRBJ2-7,TGTGCCAGCAGCTTGACCGGGAGGAGCTCCTACGAGCAGTACTTC,CASSLTGRSSYEQYF
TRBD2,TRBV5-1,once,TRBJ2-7,TGCGCCAGCAGCCCCGGAGGGCTAGCGGGAGGAGAGGAGCAGTACTTC,CASSPGGLAGGEEQYF
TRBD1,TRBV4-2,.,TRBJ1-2,TGTGCCAGCAGCACCAAGGAGGGGGCAGGGTCGGGCGGCTACACCTTC,CASSTKEGAGSGGYTF
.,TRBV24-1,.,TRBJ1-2,TGTGCCACCAGTTTAGGGGCGCACTATGGCTACACCTTC,CATSLGAHYGYTF
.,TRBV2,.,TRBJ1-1,TGTGCCACAACGGAGACTCCTCAGAACACTGAAGCTTTCTTT,CATTETPQNTEAFF
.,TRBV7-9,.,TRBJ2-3,TGTGCCAGCAGCTCAAGTAACGTGGGACTCGGCCGCACAGATACGCAGTATTTT,CASSSSNVGLGRTDTQYF
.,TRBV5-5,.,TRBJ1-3,TGTGCCAGCAGCTTGCGAGGGTCCGCTGGAAACACCATATATTTT,CASSLRGSAGNTIYF
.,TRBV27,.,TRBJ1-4,TGTGCCAGCAGTTTCGACCGGACAAATGAAAAACTGTTTTTT,CASSFDRTNEKLFF
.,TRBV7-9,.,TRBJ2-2,TGTGCCAGCAGCTTATCCGGGACCGGGGAGCTGTTTTTT,CASSLSGTGELFF
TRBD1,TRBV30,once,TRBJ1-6,TGTGCCTGGATCGGGGACAGGGGTTATAATTCACCCCTCCACTTT,CAWIGDRGYNSPLHF
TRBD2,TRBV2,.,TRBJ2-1,TGTGCCAGCAGTGAGTGGGGGACTAGATCAAATGAGCAGTTCTTC,CASSEWGTRSNEQFF
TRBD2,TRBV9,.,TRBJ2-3,TGTGCCAGCCAGCGGGACCTCACAGATACGCAGTATTTT,CASQRDLTDTQYF
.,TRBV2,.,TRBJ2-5,TGTGCCAGCACCCTCCGGCGGCAGACCCAAGAGACCCAGTACTTC,CASTLRRQTQETQYF
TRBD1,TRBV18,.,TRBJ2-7,TGTGCCAGCTCACCCAGACAGGGGCTCTCCTACGAGCAGTACTTC,CASSPRQGLSYEQYF
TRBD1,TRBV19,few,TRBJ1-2,TGTGCCAGTAGTCTCCAACAGGGGCAGCGACACGGCTACACCTTC,CASSLQQGQRHGYTF
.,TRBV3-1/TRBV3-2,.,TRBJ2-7,TGTGCCAGCAGCCAAGATTGGGCGGGCTACGAGCAGTACTTC,CASSQDWAGYEQYF
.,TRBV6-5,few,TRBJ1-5,TGTGCCAGCTTGGGACAAGAGAATCAGCCCCAGCATTTT,CASLGQENQPQHF
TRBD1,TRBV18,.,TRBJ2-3,TGTGCCAGCTCACTAGCCCGGGACAGGGCCCCTAGCACAGATACGCAGTATTTT,CASSLARDRAPSTDTQYF
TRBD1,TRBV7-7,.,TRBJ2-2,TGTGCTAGCAGCTCTGGGACAGGGTACACCGGGGAGCTGTTTTTT,CASSSGTGYTGELFF
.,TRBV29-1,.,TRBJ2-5,TGCAGCGTTGATGCACAGGGACAGACCCAGTACTTC,CSVDAQGQTQYF
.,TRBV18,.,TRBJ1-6,TGTGCCAGCTCACCGAACCCGCCGAGCTCCTATAATTCACCCCTCCACTTT,CASSPNPPSSYNSPLHF